The source of this T cell receptor beta chain is a study of CD8 T cells in ankylosing spondylitis (dated by TCRdb to 2016 to 2017). Regarding the research as a whole: The study set out to find disease-linked TCR variants by profiling T cell receptor beta repertoires in ankylosing spondylitis patients and healthy donors. In total, the full study cohort was made up of approximately 99 healthy donors and more than 20 ankylosing spondylitis patients. Samples of peripheral blood were taken, and for ankylosing spondylitis patients, synovial fluid was collected as well. Overall study outcomes, separate from this receptor: The disease-linked clones had a CD8+ phenotype and were found at relatively low frequencies in peripheral blood. Some motif variants had previously been reported in the synovial fluid and blood of reactive arthritis patients, which suggests shared mechanisms of disease initiation. A TCR beta motif of about 8 highly homologous amino acid variants appeared characteristic of blood from ankylosing spondylitis patients. Significant enrichment of the disease-linked clones was reported in matched synovial fluid samples from ankylosing spondylitis patients.

TCRdb records Illumina HiSeq 2500 as the sequencer. TCR beta libraries were prepared by quantitative 5'-RACE with molecular barcodes. The published analysis was carried out like this. To identify disease-linked TCR variants, a new computational method was used, one built on a probabilistic model of VDJ rearrangement. The public reads were quality trimmed at Q25 with fastp and then assembled into clones with MiXCR by TCRdb, keeping productive beta chains. CDR3 protein duplicates are merged, each entry listing the most common genes and DNA. The V and J calls reflect TCRdb's pipeline rather than the authors' work. This sample holds about 800,000 distinct CDR3 sequences; 12% were observed only once. Of the sample, less than 0.65% falls within the top ten clones. CDR1 and CDR2 are drawn from the germline V gene: SGHRS, YFSETQ. Counted from cysteine to phenylalanine, this CDR3 has 15 amino acids. Kept here is only the CDR3 DNA, which spans 45 bases and is read in frame from base 1. Relative to germline, V is 1 base shorter and J is 8 bases shorter, with 16 bases between their ends.

In this sample, this clonotype turned up a few times. Its target antigen remains unknown. No base quality information exists; no much larger clone differs at one position. The sequence derives from a male donor with ankylosing spondylitis. Sample: blood, either unsorted or a sorted T cell fraction (not recorded which). In this chain, TRBV5-1 is recombined with TRBJ2-1; the D gene is possibly TRBD2, with 6 bases matching. The nucleotide sequence is TGCGCCAGCAGCTTGCGGGTCGGGAGTGTCTATGAGCAGTTCTTC. This sequence encodes CASSLRVGSVYEQFF.